The 4 T cell receptor beta chains below all came from one sample that was sequenced in a study of cytomegalovirus exposure and HLA in healthy donors. 13 Jbeta primers and 60 Vbeta primers were used for the PCR. TCRdb's table, derived via immunoSEQ multiplex PCR, lists solely in-frame clones and lacks some. The sample contains some 130,000 clones, around 80% of which appear only once. The sequencing sample was made of PBMCs. These receptors originate from a middle-aged man in good health and CMV-seropositive.

V usage is TRBV30 and J usage is TRBJ1-1; D is unresolved. The V end was cut by 3 bases, the J end by 1 base, with 9 bases between. Per the germline V gene, CDR1 is GTSNPN and CDR2 is SVGIG (reference sequence). This CDR3 comprises 13 residues. The CDR3 reads CAWRFIKNTEAFF. CDR3 in DNA: TGTGCCTGGAGGTTTATAAAGAACACTGAAGCTTTCTTT.

The V gene is TRBV5-1, the J gene TRBJ2-5; TRBD2 agrees at 9 bases. This CDR3 has 15 amino acids. With V trimmed by 2 bases and J by 4 bases, 6 bases remained unmatched. Germline V gives CDR1 SGHRS, CDR2 YFSETQ. The chain's CDR3 is CASSFLAGVSETQYF. CDR3 DNA: TGCGCCAGCAGCTTTTTAGCGGGAGTATCAGAGACCCAGTACTTC.

The chain is built from TRBV5-6 and TRBJ2-1; TRBD2 might be the D (6 bases). Between the trimmed V and J ends, which lost 1 base and 10 bases, there was a span of 18 bases. In germline, CDR1 is SGHDT, CDR2 YYEEEE. The CDR3 is 15 amino acids. CDR3 nucleotides: TGTGCCAGCAGCTTGATCCTAGCGTCCCCATGGGAGCAGTTCTTC. It encodes CASSLILASPWEQFF.

The chain is built from TRBV2 and TRBJ1-6; TRBD1 is a possible D gene (6 bases). V lost 5 bases and J 13 bases, leaving 15 bases between the germline ends. The V gene's germline CDR1 is SNHLY and CDR2 FYNNEI. This CDR3 is built from 13 residues. For the CDR3, the DNA is TGTGCCAGCAGTACAGGGAACCGGATGCCCCTCCACTTT. Translation: CASSTGNRMPLHF.